Listed below are T cell receptor beta chains from one sample, sequenced in a study of T cell repertoires in cytomegalovirus infection. No antigens are known for them. In TCRdb, the reads were re-called with MiXCR into one record per CDR3 protein. Of approximately 1,000,000 distinct CDR3 sequences listed, 31% are singletons. Sequenced material: cultured CD8+ T cells from PBMCs, taken from culture after CMV antigen stimulation. Receptors originate from a human donor in good health (CMV status not recorded). Some clones in this sample may be carry-over from other donors' samples. Both conserved end residues are part of each CDR3. Fields, in order: D gene, clone size, V gene, J gene, CDR3 DNA, CDR3 protein. A D gene is named only where the DNA matches it firmly. Not all rows give a size; the values are once, few, many and, for expanded clones, a class.

>-|many|TRBV7-7|TRBJ1-6
TGTGCTAGCAGCTTAGGACCCGGCCCAAATTCACCCCTCCACTTT
CASSLGPGPNSPLHF
>-|-|TRBV2|TRBJ1-4
TGTGCCAGCAGTCGATACGGCAGCGATAATGAAAAACTGTTTTTT
CASSRYGSDNEKLFF
>-|few|TRBV29-1|TRBJ1-1
TGCAGCGTTGCAAAGGGACCGGATGAAGCTTTCTTT
CSVAKGPDEAFF
>TRBD1|few|TRBV20-1|TRBJ1-1
TGCAGTGCTCCCCTAGGGACAGGTATGAACACTGAAGCTTTCTTT
CSAPLGTGMNTEAFF
>-|many|TRBV12-3/TRBV12-4|TRBJ1-1
TGTGCCAGCAGCTTCGACAGGAACACTGAAGCTTTCTTT
CASSFDRNTEAFF
>-|-|TRBV12-3/TRBV12-4|TRBJ2-7
TGTGCCAGCAACAGGGCGGGTACGGACGAGCAGTACTTC
CASNRAGTDEQYF
>-|-|TRBV9|TRBJ2-2
TGTGCCAGCAGCAAGCACAACACCGGGGAGCTGTTTTTT
CASSKHNTGELFF
>-|few|TRBV6-2/TRBV6-3|TRBJ2-2
TGTGCCAGCAGTTACCTTGGACAAACTAACACCGGGGAGCTGTTTTTT
CASSYLGQTNTGELFF
>TRBD1|-|TRBV12-3/TRBV12-4|TRBJ1-2
TGTGCCAGCAGTTCCGCCGGGACAGACACCTATGGCTACACCTTC
CASSSAGTDTYGYTF
>-|few|TRBV19|TRBJ1-1
TGTGCCAGTAGTATAGGTATGACTGAAGCTTTCTTT
CASSIGMTEAFF
>TRBD1|few|TRBV6-2/TRBV6-3|TRBJ1-2
TGTGCCAGCAGTTACTCGAAGTCCAGGGGGGACTACTATGGCTACACCTTC
CASSYSKSRGDYYGYTF
>TRBD1|few|TRBV5-5|TRBJ2-1
TGTGCCAGCAGCTTGGGGGACAGGGGGCCCCGAGGGCAGTTCTTC
CASSLGDRGPRGQFF
>-|few|TRBV10-3|TRBJ2-5
TGTGCCATCAGTGAGTCCGTCAGGGGCCAAGAGACCCAGTACTTC
CAISESVRGQETQYF
>-|-|TRBV3-1|TRBJ1-6
TGTGCCAGCAGCCAAAAATTCGACGGATCTTCACCCCTCCACTTT
CASSQKFDGSSPLHF
>TRBD1|-|TRBV6-6|TRBJ1-5
TGTGCCAGCAGCGCAGGGGGCTATGGCAATCAGCCCCAGCATTTT
CASSAGGYGNQPQHF
>TRBD2|few|TRBV6-1|TRBJ2-5
TGTGCCAGCATTTTCTCGTACGGGACTAGGGGTATGGAGACCCAGTACTTC
CASIFSYGTRGMETQYF
>-|-|TRBV9|TRBJ2-1
TGTGCCAGCAGCGTATCGGGGTCGGGTGAGCAGTTCTTC
CASSVSGSGEQFF
>-|few|TRBV7-2|TRBJ2-2
TGTGCCAGCAGCTTAGTATCGGCCGGGGAGCTGTTTTTT
CASSLVSAGELFF
>-|few|TRBV29-1|TRBJ2-4
TGCAGCGTTGGGGTGGGGATTGACATTCAGTACTTC
CSVGVGIDIQYF
>-|-|TRBV7-2|TRBJ1-2
TGTGCCAGCAGCCCCCAGGACCGGGCTAACTATGGCTACACCTTC
CASSPQDRANYGYTF
>TRBD1|few|TRBV24-1|TRBJ2-3
TGTGCCACCGGGACAGGGGGTAACTATACGCAGTATTTT
CATGTGGNYTQYF
>TRBD1|few|TRBV27|TRBJ2-1
TGTGCCACCTTGACAGGGGGAAGTAATGAGCAGTTCTTC
CATLTGGSNEQFF
>-|few|TRBV6-2/TRBV6-3|TRBJ2-5
TGTGCCAGCAGAGAACCGGGGGTCCTCCAAGAGACCCAGTACTTC
CASREPGVLQETQYF
>TRBD1|few|TRBV7-6|TRBJ1-4
TGTGCCAGCAGCTTAGACAGGGGAGCTAATGAAAAACTGTTTTTT
CASSLDRGANEKLFF
>TRBD2|few|TRBV7-8|TRBJ2-1
TGTGCCAGCAGCCCCGGGACTAGCCCGCCAGGTCTGATTGAGCAGTTCTTC
CASSPGTSPPGLIEQFF
>-|few|TRBV29-1|TRBJ2-5
TGCAGCGTTGAGGTGCAGGGAGAGACCCAGTACTTC
CSVEVQGETQYF
>TRBD1|-|TRBV20-1|TRBJ1-5
TGCAGTGCTAGAGGTCCCCGGGACAGGGGGCCTGGCAATCAGCCCCAGCATTTT
CSARGPRDRGPGNQPQHF
>-|few|TRBV6-1|TRBJ2-3
TGTGCCAGCAGTGAAGCAGGGAGCACAGATACGCAGTATTTT
CASSEAGSTDTQYF
>TRBD1|-|TRBV9|TRBJ1-6
TGTGCCAGCGGGGACAGGGGCGATAATTCACCCCTCCACTTT
CASGDRGDNSPLHF
>-|-|TRBV7-6|TRBJ2-1
TGTGCCAGCAGCTTAGTTTTTGGGGGCAACCCACCTTACAATGAGCAGTTCTTC
CASSLVFGGNPPYNEQFF
>-|few|TRBV2|TRBJ2-7
TGTGCCAGCAGTGGGGAGAGTCGTTTACTGTACTTC
CASSGESRLLYF
>-|-|TRBV20-1|TRBJ2-2
TGCAGTGCTAGAATGGAAGGGCACCTCACCGGGGAGCTGTCTTTT
CSARMEGHLTGELSF
>-|few|TRBV7-9|TRBJ2-2
TGTGCTTTTGATATTCGCCCAGAGAACACCGGGGAGCTGTTTTTT
CAFDIRPENTGELFF
>TRBD1|many|TRBV7-6|TRBJ1-2
TGTGCCAGCAGCCCAACCACAGGGGGCTATGGCTACACCTTC
CASSPTTGGYGYTF
>-|-|TRBV6-6|TRBJ2-3
TGTGCCTGCGGAGGCGACACAGATACGCAGTATTTT
CACGGDTDTQYF